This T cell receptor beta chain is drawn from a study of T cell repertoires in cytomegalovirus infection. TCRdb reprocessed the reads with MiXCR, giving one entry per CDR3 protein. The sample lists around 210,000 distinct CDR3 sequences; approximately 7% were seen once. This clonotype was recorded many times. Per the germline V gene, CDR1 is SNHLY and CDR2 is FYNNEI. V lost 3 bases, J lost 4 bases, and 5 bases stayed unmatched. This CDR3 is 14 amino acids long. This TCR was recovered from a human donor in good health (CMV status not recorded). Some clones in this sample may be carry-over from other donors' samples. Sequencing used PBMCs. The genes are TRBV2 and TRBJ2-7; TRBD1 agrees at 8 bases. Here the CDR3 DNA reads TGTGCCAGCAGTGAGCAGGGGGCGCGTTACGAGCAGTACTTC. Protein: CASSEQGARYEQYF.